Listed here are 10 T cell receptor beta chains from one sample, sequenced in a study of CD8 T cells in Susac syndrome. The RNA, about 0.45 to 1 ug, was put through reverse transcription using random hexamers. TCRdb re-called the immunoSEQ multiplex PCR reads with MiXCR, one entry per CDR3 protein. The top ten hold 0.11% to 0.15% of the sample, which has roughly 110,000 distinct CDR3 sequences, around 90% seen once. The source material was CD4+ T cells from PBMCs. All receptors come from a human donor in good health.

CDR3 bases: TGTGCCAGCAGCACCCAACCCAGGACAGGGATCACAGATACGCAGTATTTT. Protein: CASSTQPRTGITDTQYF. This chain uses TRBV7-8 with TRBJ2-3; 8 bases fit TRBD1. The germline gives CDR1 SGHVS, CDR2 FQNEAQ. V trimming: 5 bases; J trimming: 2 bases; junction bases outside the gene matches: 12. This CDR3 is built from 17 residues.

The chain carries TRBV25-1 and TRBJ2-1; a possible D gene is TRBD2 (5 bases). Trimming cost V 0 bases and J 6 bases, with 12 bases left between them. The germline V gene has CDR1 MGHDK and CDR2 SYGVNS. This CDR3 is built from 15 residues. The DNA for the CDR3 is TGTGCCAGCAGTGAATATCGGGAACTGGTCAATGAGCAGTTCTTC. Its translation: CASSEYRELVNEQFF.

This chain uses TRBV7-9 with TRBJ1-5, with 8 bases matching TRBD1. The CDR3 sequence is 16 residues long. Losses at the gene ends were 4 bases for V and 0 bases for J; bases not matched to a gene: 5. CDR1 is SEHNR and CDR2 is FQNEAQ in the germline V gene (reference sequence). The CDR3 region is CASSSGQGFSNQPQHF. In DNA, the CDR3 is TGTGCCAGCAGCTCAGGACAGGGCTTTAGCAATCAGCCCCAGCATTTT.

This chain connects TRBV7-9 to TRBJ1-2, with unresolved D. In germline, CDR1 is SEHNR, CDR2 FQNEAQ (reference sequence). The V end was cut by 4 bases, the J end by 7 bases, with 13 bases between. The CDR3 totals 13 residues. CDR3 sequence: CASSSPGLGGYTF. As DNA, the CDR3 is TGTGCCAGCAGCTCCCCCGGGCTAGGTGGCTACACCTTC.

The rearrangement uses TRBV29-1 and TRBJ2-7, with D perhaps TRBD1 (6 bases). Trimming removed 4 bases from V and 0 bases from J, with 10 bases in between. In germline, CDR1 is SQVTM, CDR2 ANQGSEA. The CDR3 is made up of 13 amino acids. Here the CDR3 reads CSVGQAGSYEQYF. As DNA, the CDR3 is TGCAGCGTTGGACAGGCTGGCTCCTACGAGCAGTACTTC.

The chain couples TRBV4-2 to TRBJ1-2, with 7 bases that match TRBD1. CDR3 length: 14 amino acids. The V segment lost 3 bases and the J segment 8 bases; nucleotides outside the gene matches: 9. CDR1 LGHNA and CDR2 YNFKEQ come from the germline V gene. The CDR3 reads CASSHLDREEGYTF. The DNA for the CDR3 is TGTGCCAGCAGCCACCTCGACAGGGAAGAGGGCTACACCTTC.

This sequence joins TRBV18 and TRBJ2-6; TRBD2 might be the D (6 bases). The germline CDR1 and CDR2 sequences are KGHSH and LQKENI. This CDR3 spans 15 amino acids. V was trimmed by 8 bases and J by 0 bases, leaving 11 bases between them. CDR3: CASRGSDSGANVLTF. The CDR3 DNA sequence: TGTGCCAGCCGGGGGTCGGACTCTGGGGCCAACGTCCTGACTTTC.

The genes are TRBV4-2 and TRBJ1-3, with D perhaps TRBD1 (6 bases). The V gene's germline CDR1 is LGHNA and CDR2 YNFKEQ. CDR3 length equals 15 residues. Trimming shortened V by 4 bases and J by 5 bases, and 15 bases separated the two germline ends. CDR3 nucleotides: TGTGCCAGCAGCCGACCACAGGGAGAGAGAAACACCATATATTTT. This sequence encodes CASSRPQGERNTIYF.

The chain employs TRBV30 and TRBJ2-2, with D unresolved. The CDR3 is 13 residues long. The V and J ends lost 2 bases and 0 bases respectively, with 4 bases between them. Germline CDR1 and CDR2: GTSNPN and SVGIG (reference sequence). The CDR3 reads CAWSHTNTGELFF. The CDR3, as DNA: TGTGCCTGGAGTCATACGAACACCGGGGAGCTGTTTTTT.

The chain joins TRBV25-1 to TRBJ2-7; D not resolved. The CDR3 totals 12 residues. Germline lookup yields CDR1 MGHDK and CDR2 SYGVNS. Trimming took 1 base from V and 4 from J, leaving 5 bases between them. CDR3 protein: CASSEWGYEQYF. The CDR3 nucleotides are TGTGCCAGCAGTGAATGGGGATACGAGCAGTACTTC.